The 25 T cell receptor beta chains in this list originate from one sample, sequenced in a study of identical twins. One entry per CDR3 protein, called by TCRdb with MiXCR from the 5' RACE reads. The sample records some 710,000 distinct CDR3 sequences, 5.5% to 6.5% being singletons. Sequencing was carried out using naive T cells sorted from blood. These receptors were taken from a man between 18 and 35 years old in good health.

In this sample, this clonotype turned up a few times. J is TRBJ2-6 and V is TRBV20-1, with D uncertain. The CDR3 extends over 13 amino acids. Trimming cost V 5 bases and J 1 base, with 6 bases left between them. The germline gives CDR1 DFQATT, CDR2 SNEGSKA (reference sequence). CDR3 in amino acids: CSAEPSGANVLTF. CDR3 nucleotide sequence: TGCAGTGCTGAGCCGTCTGGGGCCAACGTCCTGACTTTC.

This clonotype was observed many times. This chain connects TRBV5-1 to TRBJ2-5; D is unclear. Germline V gene sequence: CDR1 SGHRS, CDR2 YFSETQ. With 0 bases removed from V and 0 bases from J, the gap between germline ends came to 6 bases. The CDR3 runs to 14 residues. CDR3 nucleotide sequence: TGCGCCAGCAGCTTGGCCCGGTACCAAGAGACCCAGTACTTC. This translates into CASSLARYQETQYF. Supplemented by reference TRBV5-1 and TRBJ2-5, the full variable domain reads KAGVTQTPRYLIKTRGQQVTLSCSPISGHRSVSWYQQTPGQGLQFLFEYFSETQRNKGNFPGRFSGRQFSNSRSEMNVSTLELGDSALYLCASSLARYQETQYFGPGTRLLVL.

This clonotype has a count of ten or more. This chain uses TRBV6-2 or TRBV6-3 with TRBJ1-5, with unresolved D. The CDR3 runs to 11 residues. Germline assignment: CDR1 MNHEY and CDR2 SVGEGT. Trimming left V 9 bases short and J 4 bases short, with 7 bases between. The CDR3 coding sequence is TGTGCCAGGGACCCTAATCAGCCCCAGCATTTT. It specifies CARDPNQPQHF.

The rearrangement joins TRBV12-3 or TRBV12-4 to TRBJ2-6, with D uncertain. The CDR3 is made up of 15 amino acids. Trimming took off 3 bases at V and 4 bases at J, with 10 bases between the two ends. CDR3 sequence reads: CASSFWRGGANVLTF. The CDR3 region has the DNA TGTGCCAGCAGTTTTTGGCGAGGAGGGGCCAACGTCCTGACTTTC.

This clonotype occurred many times. CDR3 in amino acids: CASSPRLAGGTYNEQFF. The CDR3 DNA reads as TGTGCCAGCAGTCCCCGACTAGCGGGAGGGACCTACAATGAGCAGTTCTTC. The chain has TRBV28 and TRBJ2-1, with 14 bases aligning to TRBD2. The CDR3 extends over 17 amino acids. Germline V gene sequence: CDR1 MDHEN, CDR2 SYDVKM. V shed 5 bases and J 2 bases; nucleotides not matched to a gene: 5. The whole variable domain, remainder taken from reference TRBV28 and TRBJ2-1, is DVKVTQSSRYLVKRTGEKVFLECVQDMDHENMFWYRQDPGLGLRLIYFSYDVKMKEKGDIPEGYSVSREKKERFSLILESASTNQTSMYLCASSPRLAGGTYNEQFFGPGTRLTVL.

This clonotype was seen ten or more times. This chain uses TRBV7-6 with TRBJ2-7; D not resolved. V was cut by 5 bases and J by 0 bases, with 11 bases left in between. The CDR3 consists of 14 residues. Per the germline V gene, CDR1 is SGHVS and CDR2 is FNYEAQ. The CDR3 DNA is TGTGCCAGCAGCATGGATGACAACTCCTACGAGCAGTACGTC. This gives the protein CASSMDDNSYEQYV.

There are many counts of this clonotype. This chain joins TRBV6-2 or TRBV6-3 and TRBJ2-5; 11 bases align to TRBD2. This CDR3 region has 18 residues. Germline V lookup: CDR1 MNHEY, CDR2 SVGEGT. Trimming cost V 0 bases and J 4 bases; bases outside gene matches: 10. The CDR3 sequence: CASSYSAWLAGGRETQYF. The CDR3 region has the DNA TGTGCCAGCAGTTACTCAGCATGGCTAGCGGGAGGTCGAGAGACCCAGTACTTC.

This clonotype came up many times. This sequence joins TRBV9 and TRBJ2-1; possibly TRBD1 for D (5 bases). The V and J ends lost 0 bases and 3 bases respectively, with 19 bases between them. The CDR3 has 18 amino acids. CDR1 is SGDLS, CDR2 YYNGEE, per germline. The CDR3 DNA is TGTGCCAGCAGCGTAGTCCCGCAGGGTATGATGGGCTACAATGAGCAGTTCTTC. The encoded protein is CASSVVPQGMMGYNEQFF.

V usage is TRBV5-1 and J usage is TRBJ2-5; D gene uncertain. The CDR3 totals 15 residues. V was clipped by 2 bases and J by 0 bases, with 11 bases between them. Germline loops: CDR1 SGHRS, CDR2 YFSETQ. Here the CDR3 reads CASSFQKRYQETQYF. CDR3 DNA sequence: TGCGCCAGCAGCTTCCAGAAAAGGTACCAAGAGACCCAGTACTTC.

This clonotype was detected ten times or more. The chain has TRBV5-5 and TRBJ1-2, with unresolved D. This CDR3 is built from 12 residues. V was pared by 0 bases and J by 4 bases, with 4 bases between. Germline values: CDR1 SGHKS, CDR2 YYEKEE (reference sequence). CDR3 nucleotide sequence: TGTGCCAGCAGCTTGGAGGGCTATGGCTACACCTTC. This gives the protein CASSLEGYGYTF.

Comments on this clonotype: The final CDR3 position lacks the conserved phenylalanine or tryptophan, pointing to a likely read error. The chain carries TRBV5-1 and TRBJ2-1; 14 positions agree with TRBD2. CDR3 size: 18 residues. The V gene's germline CDR1 is SGHRS and CDR2 YFSETQ. Trimming cost V 8 bases and J 1 base; bases outside gene matches: 11. The CDR3 loop is CASKPGLAGVNSYNEQFL. Here the CDR3 DNA reads TGCGCCAGTAAACCGGGACTAGCGGGAGTAAATTCCTACAATGAGCAGTTCTTA.

This chain uses TRBV5-5 with TRBJ2-5, with D possibly matching TRBD2 (6 bases). Between the trimmed V and J ends, which lost 6 bases and 1 base, there was a span of 13 bases. The CDR3 has 14 amino acids. Germline CDR1 reads SGHKS; CDR2 reads YYEKEE (reference sequence). The CDR3 protein is CASTRAGRQETQYF. The CDR3 DNA reads TGTGCCAGCACCAGAGCGGGCCGCCAAGAGACCCAGTACTTC. The full variable domain, with the rest looked up from reference TRBV5-5 and TRBJ2-5, is DAGVTQSPTHLIKTRGQQVTLRCSPISGHKSVSWYQQVLGQGPQFIFQYYEKEERGRGNFPDRFSARQFPNYSSELNVNALLLGDSALYLCASTRAGRQETQYFGPGTRLLVL.

This clonotype was counted a few times. V usage is TRBV28 and J usage is TRBJ2-6; TRBD1 agrees at 8 bases. Germline V CDR1 and CDR2: MDHEN, SYDVKM. There are 14 residues in the CDR3. V gave up 6 bases and J gave up 4 bases; unmatched junction bases: 2. The CDR3 loop is CASRTGVGANVLTF. The DNA of the CDR3 is TGTGCCAGCAGGACAGGGGTCGGGGCCAACGTCCTGACTTTC.

The J gene is TRBJ2-1, the V gene TRBV28; 10 positions agree with TRBD2. Germline values: CDR1 MDHEN, CDR2 SYDVKM. The CDR3 has 16 amino acids. J lost 2 bases, V lost 3 bases, and 4 bases had no gene match. The CDR3 protein is CASSFIAGGAYNEQFF. DNA of the CDR3: TGTGCCAGCAGTTTCATAGCGGGAGGCGCCTACAATGAGCAGTTCTTC. Full variable domain (remainder filled in from reference TRBV28 and TRBJ2-1): DVKVTQSSRYLVKRTGEKVFLECVQDMDHENMFWYRQDPGLGLRLIYFSYDVKMKEKGDIPEGYSVSREKKERFSLILESASTNQTSMYLCASSFIAGGAYNEQFFGPGTRLTVL.

The chain combines TRBV9 with TRBJ2-3, with D perhaps TRBD2 (5 bases). V was trimmed by 3 bases and J by 0 bases, leaving 14 bases between them. This CDR3 is 16 amino acids long. Germline V lookup: CDR1 SGDLS, CDR2 YYNGEE. The CDR3 nucleotides are TGTGCCAGCAGCGGACTATATGGGAGTAGCACAGATACGCAGTATTTT. Translated, it gives CASSGLYGSSTDTQYF.

This clonotype was observed at least ten times. The gene calls are TRBV5-1 and TRBJ2-1; D possibly uses TRBD1 or TRBD2 (6 bases each). Trimming left V 6 bases short and J 6 bases short, with 13 bases between. The CDR3 consists of 13 residues. Germline V gene data show CDR1 as SGHRS and CDR2 as YFSETQ. CDR3 bases: TGCGCCAGCACGGGGGCGGACCGCAATGAGCAGTTCTTC. Amino acids: CASTGADRNEQFF.

This sequence joins TRBV30 and TRBJ1-6; D gene unclear. The V gene lost 0 bases and the J gene lost 4 bases, with 10 bases spanning the gap. This CDR3 spans 15 amino acids. CDR1 GTSNPN and CDR2 SVGIG come from the germline V gene (reference sequence). The CDR3 is CAWSVLGQYNSPLHF. CDR3 nucleotide sequence: TGTGCCTGGAGTGTACTAGGCCAGTATAATTCACCCCTCCACTTT.

In this sample, this clonotype turned up many times. This chain uses TRBV7-2 with TRBJ2-4; maybe TRBD1 (5 bases). The V end lost 0 bases, the J end lost 3 bases, and 6 bases lay between the germline ends. Looked up from germline, CDR1 is SGHTA and CDR2 is FQGNSA. The CDR3 is made up of 14 amino acids. The CDR3 spells CASSLAGVKNIQYF. CDR3 nucleotides: TGTGCCAGCAGCTTAGCAGGGGTCAAAAACATTCAGTACTTC.

The V call is TRBV20-1, the J call TRBJ1-2; D is perhaps TRBD1 (5 bases). The CDR3 is 14 residues long. CDR1 is DFQATT, CDR2 SNEGSKA, per germline (reference sequence). Deletions cut 0 bases from V and 4 bases from J, with 12 bases between. CDR3 residues: CSARDMRQIYGYTF. Written as DNA, the CDR3 is TGCAGTGCTAGAGACATGAGACAGATCTATGGCTACACCTTC.

This clonotype has a handful of counts. The chain uses TRBV20-1 and TRBJ1-5; 7 bases map to TRBD1. Germline V gives CDR1 DFQATT, CDR2 SNEGSKA (reference sequence). The length of the CDR3 is 14 residues. J gave up 5 bases and V 2 bases, and 6 bases lay outside the gene matches. CDR3 protein: CSARPRTGYQPQHF. The CDR3 DNA follows: TGCAGTGCTAGACCGAGGACAGGTTATCAGCCCCAGCATTTT.

This chain's CDR3 is CASSTSGARSYNEQFF. DNA of the CDR3: TGTGCCAGCAGTACAAGCGGGGCCCGCTCCTACAATGAGCAGTTCTTC. V usage is TRBV12-3 or TRBV12-4 and J usage is TRBJ2-1, with 7 bases lining up with TRBD2. The CDR3 consists of 16 residues. Trimming at V came to 5 bases and at J to 0 bases, leaving 7 bases not matched to a gene.

This clonotype was detected ten times or more. V usage is TRBV12-3 or TRBV12-4 and J usage is TRBJ2-2, with 7 bases matching TRBD1. V was clipped by 5 bases and J by 3 bases; unmatched bases: 9. The CDR3 runs to 16 residues. The CDR3 DNA sequence: TGTGCCAGCAGTCCAAACAGGGGTTCAGACACCGGGGAGCTGTTTTTT. Its protein is CASSPNRGSDTGELFF.

This clonotype was picked up many times. The chain has TRBV7-2 and TRBJ1-5; tentative D call: TRBD1 (5 bases). This CDR3 has 15 amino acids. Trimming left V 1 base short and J 4 bases short, with 11 bases between. In germline, CDR1 is SGHTA, CDR2 FQGNSA. This CDR3 is CASSLGSGLNQPQHF. The CDR3 DNA sequence: TGTGCCAGCAGCTTAGGCTCAGGGCTGAATCAGCCCCAGCATTTT.

V is TRBV6-1 and J is TRBJ2-3; the D is unclear. The CDR3 has 14 residues. The ends were cut back, 7 bases at V and 0 bases at J, with 11 bases in the middle. Germline V lookup: CDR1 MNHNS, CDR2 SASEGT. As DNA, the CDR3 is TGTGCCAGCACGTCCACGGTTAGCACAGATACGCAGTATTTT. Its translation is CASTSTVSTDTQYF.

There are many counts of this clonotype. In DNA, the CDR3 is TGTGCCAGCACCCTGGGCCAGGGATACGAGCAGTACGTC. It is translated as CASTLGQGYEQYV. The J gene is TRBJ2-7, the V gene TRBV12-3 or TRBV12-4; D is possibly TRBD1 (5 bases). Trimming shortened V by 7 bases and J by 4 bases, and 14 bases separated the two germline ends. There are 13 residues in the CDR3.